This T cell receptor beta chain is from a study of cytomegalovirus exposure and HLA in healthy donors. Study-level findings and limits: Later, an analysis found that common viral pathogens appeared to be linked with several of the most significant clusters. Among TCR sequences, most were rare, though some public TCRs appeared in many donors. In a later analysis, 17,000 or so TCR beta sequences were associated with HLA alleles at 0.05 false discovery rate.

PCR employed 60 Vbeta and 13 Jbeta primers. Profiled with immunoSEQ multiplex PCR; TCRdb holds only in-frame clones, not every one. The sample has 150,000 to 200,000 clones, nearly 80% seen once. This clone has more than one count but fewer than ten. Antigen specificity is unknown. In nominal health when sampled, donors likely had unrecorded immune exposures nonetheless. The CDR3 totals 15 residues. Germline V gives CDR1 MNHEY, CDR2 SMNVEV (reference sequence). Trimming pared 1 base from V and 7 bases from J, leaving 16 bases between. V gene TRBV27 combines with J gene TRBJ1-2, with D possibly matching TRBD1 (6 bases). The sequenced material came from PBMCs. This clonotype was sampled from a man aged 45-60 years in good health and CMV-seropositive. In DNA, the CDR3 is TGTGCCAGCAGTTTATTAGGGGGTATTATGGCTGGCTACACCTTC. As protein: CASSLLGGIMAGYTF.